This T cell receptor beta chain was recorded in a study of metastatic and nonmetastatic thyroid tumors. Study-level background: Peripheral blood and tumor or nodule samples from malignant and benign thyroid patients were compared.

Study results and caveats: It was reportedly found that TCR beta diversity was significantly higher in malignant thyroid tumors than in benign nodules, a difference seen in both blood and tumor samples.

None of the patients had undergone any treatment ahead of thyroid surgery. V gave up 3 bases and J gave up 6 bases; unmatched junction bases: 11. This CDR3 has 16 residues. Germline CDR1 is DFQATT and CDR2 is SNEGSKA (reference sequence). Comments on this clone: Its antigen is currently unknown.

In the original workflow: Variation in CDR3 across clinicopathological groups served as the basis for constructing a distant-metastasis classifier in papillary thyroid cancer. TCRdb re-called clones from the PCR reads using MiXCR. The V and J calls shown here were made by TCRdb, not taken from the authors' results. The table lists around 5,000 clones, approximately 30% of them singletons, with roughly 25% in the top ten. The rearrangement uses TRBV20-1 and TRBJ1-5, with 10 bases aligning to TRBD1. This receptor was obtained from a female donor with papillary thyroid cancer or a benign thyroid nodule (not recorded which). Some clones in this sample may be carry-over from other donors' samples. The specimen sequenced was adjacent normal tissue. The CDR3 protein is CSARQGGTGVGQPQHF. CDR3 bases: TGCAGTGCTAGGCAAGGAGGGACAGGGGTTGGTCAGCCCCAGCATTTT.